This record covers a single TCR beta chain. The sample originates from a study of blood T cells in healthy people across ages. Next came a second PCR, run for about 7 to 12 cycles, which used a sample-barcoded 5' primer along with a J-beta primer mix. TCRdb independently ran MiXCR on the 5' RACE reads; one entry per CDR3 protein. The sample holds about 1 million distinct CDR3 sequences, more than 35% seen once. This CDR3 is 14 amino acids long. After removal of 6 bases from V and 4 bases from J, the junction contained 6 bases not matched to a gene. The V gene's germline CDR1 is ENHRY and CDR2 SYGVKD. The specimen sequenced was blood. This TCR came from a woman aged 55-70 years in good health. The chain has TRBV10-3 and TRBJ2-1, with 7 positions matching TRBD1. DNA of the CDR3: TGTGCCATCAGCGACCCCAGGGGGTACAATGAGCAGTTCTTC. As protein: CAISDPRGYNEQFF.